The sample holds a few counts of the clone carrying this T cell receptor (beta chain). Its specificity is not known. The TCR beta CDR3 regions underwent amplification using RNA transcripts as the source. HTBI primers were used for first-round RT-PCR of the TCR CDR3. TCRdb recomputed calls from the multiplex PCR reads with MiXCR, one row per CDR3 protein. This sample yields hundreds of thousands of distinct CDR3 sequences, of which just under 20% are seen a single time; roughly 44% belongs to the top ten. The data belong to a study of T cells in Graves' hyperthyroidism and ophthalmopathy. Study in general: Any treatment followed the collection of peripheral blood at initial diagnosis.

Under 3 months was the duration of disease in ophthalmopathy patients, who also had a Clinical Activity Score of at least 3 and a NOSPECS grade of at least 4. Study-wide points: Through a model of 13 V-J features, ophthalmopathy was separated from stable hyperthyroidism. Among thyroid clonotypes expanded above 0.001, most also appeared in blood.

What was sequenced was blood. This receptor was obtained from a man between 40 and 49 years old with Graves' ophthalmopathy.

CDR3 sequence: CSGLGTSGSDTQYF. CDR3 DNA: TGCAGCGGACTCGGGACTAGCGGGAGTGATACGCAGTATTTT. This rearrangement joins TRBV29-1 to TRBJ2-3; 14 nucleotides align to TRBD2. The CDR3 consists of 14 residues. Trimming at V came to 7 bases and at J to 6 bases, leaving 6 bases not matched to a gene. Germline CDR1 reads SQVTM; CDR2 reads ANQGSEA.